This T cell receptor beta chain was retrieved from a study of blood T cell repertoires in COVID-19. Across the whole study: The origin of the acute and convalescent COVID-19 samples was the United States, Italy and Spain.

TCRdb's copy holds only in-frame clones and misses some; the assay was immunoSEQ multiplex PCR. The table has 60,000 or so clones, around 87% seen once; the top ten hold about 7.2%. The sequenced material came from peripheral blood. The receptor was derived from a man aged 55-75 years with active or convalescent COVID-19.

The CDR3 protein is CASRTGTGGEKLFF. CDR3 sequence (DNA): TGTGCCAGCAGAACAGGGACAGGAGGTGAAAAACTGTTTTTT. The chain has TRBV6-6 and TRBJ1-4; TRBD1 matches at 8 bases. V gave up 6 bases and J gave up 7 bases; unmatched junction bases: 7. CDR1 is MNHNY, CDR2 SVGAGI, per germline (reference sequence). This CDR3 is 14 amino acids long.